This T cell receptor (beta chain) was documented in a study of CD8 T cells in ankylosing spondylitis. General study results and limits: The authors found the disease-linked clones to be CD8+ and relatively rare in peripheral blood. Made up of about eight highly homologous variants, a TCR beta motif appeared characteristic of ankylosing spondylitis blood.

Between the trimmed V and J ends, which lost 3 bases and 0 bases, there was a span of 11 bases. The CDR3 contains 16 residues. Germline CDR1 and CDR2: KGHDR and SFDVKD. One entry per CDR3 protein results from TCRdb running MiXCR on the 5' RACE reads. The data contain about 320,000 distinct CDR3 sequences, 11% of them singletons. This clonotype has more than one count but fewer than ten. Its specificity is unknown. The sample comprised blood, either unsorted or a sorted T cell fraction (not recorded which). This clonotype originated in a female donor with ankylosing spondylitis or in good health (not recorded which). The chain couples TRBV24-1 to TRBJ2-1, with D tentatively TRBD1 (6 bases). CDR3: CATSDNKGGSYNEQFF. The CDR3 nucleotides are TGTGCCACCAGTGATAACAAAGGGGGCTCCTACAATGAGCAGTTCTTC.